This TCR beta chain was recorded in a study of metastatic and nonmetastatic thyroid tumors. Broader study findings: Compared with benign nodules, malignant thyroid tumors were reported to have significantly higher TCR beta diversity in both blood and tumor.

Between the trimmed V and J ends, which lost 8 bases and 5 bases, there was a span of 18 bases. In germline, CDR1 is DFQATT, CDR2 SNEGSKA (reference sequence). CDR3 length: 13 residues. The entire patient cohort was treatment-naive prior to thyroid surgery. Regarding this clone: Antigen: not known.

TCRdb re-called clones via MiXCR from the PCR reads. Of nearly 25,000 clones in the sample, around 28% were seen once. The chain has TRBV20-1 and TRBJ1-1; the D is unclear. The sequenced material came from blood. The sequence derives from a male donor with papillary thyroid cancer or a benign thyroid nodule (not recorded which). Some clones in this sample may be carry-over from other donors' samples. CDR3 DNA: TGCAGTACTCCCCGGACTCTCAAGACTGAAGCTTTCTTT. It is translated as CSTPRTLKTEAFF.